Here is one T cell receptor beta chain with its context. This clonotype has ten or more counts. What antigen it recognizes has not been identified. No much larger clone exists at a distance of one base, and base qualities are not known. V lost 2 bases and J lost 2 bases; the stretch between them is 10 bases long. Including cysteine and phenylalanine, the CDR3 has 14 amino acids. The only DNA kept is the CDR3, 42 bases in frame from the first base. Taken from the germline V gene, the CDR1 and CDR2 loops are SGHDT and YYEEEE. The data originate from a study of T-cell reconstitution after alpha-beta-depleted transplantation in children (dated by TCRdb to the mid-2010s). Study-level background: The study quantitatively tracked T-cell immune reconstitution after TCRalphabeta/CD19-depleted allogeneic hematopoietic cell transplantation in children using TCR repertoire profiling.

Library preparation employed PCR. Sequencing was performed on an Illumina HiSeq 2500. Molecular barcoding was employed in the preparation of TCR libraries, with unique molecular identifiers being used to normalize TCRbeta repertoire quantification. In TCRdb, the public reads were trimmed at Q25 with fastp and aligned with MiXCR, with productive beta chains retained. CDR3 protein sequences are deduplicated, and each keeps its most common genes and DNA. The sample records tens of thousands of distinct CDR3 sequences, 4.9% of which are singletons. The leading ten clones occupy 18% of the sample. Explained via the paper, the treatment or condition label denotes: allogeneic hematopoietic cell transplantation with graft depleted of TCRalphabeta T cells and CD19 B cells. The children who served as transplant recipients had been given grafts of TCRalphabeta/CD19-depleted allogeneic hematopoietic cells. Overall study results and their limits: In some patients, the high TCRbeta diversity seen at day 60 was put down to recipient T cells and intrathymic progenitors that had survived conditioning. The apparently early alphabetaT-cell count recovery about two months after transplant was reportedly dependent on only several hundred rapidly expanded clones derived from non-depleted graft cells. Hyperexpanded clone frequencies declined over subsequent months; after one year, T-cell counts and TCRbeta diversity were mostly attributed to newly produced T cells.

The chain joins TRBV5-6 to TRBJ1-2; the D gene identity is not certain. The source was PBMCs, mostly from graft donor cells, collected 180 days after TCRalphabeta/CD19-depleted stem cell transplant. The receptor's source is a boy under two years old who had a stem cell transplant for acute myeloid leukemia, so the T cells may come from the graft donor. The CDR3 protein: CASSLGQLNYGYTF. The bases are TGTGCCAGCAGCTTAGGCCAACTCAACTATGGCTACACCTTC.